A selection of T cell receptor beta chains follows, all from one sample in a study of identical twins' blood T cells. MiXCR, applied by TCRdb to the 5' RACE reads, yields one record per CDR3 protein. The data show 400,000 or so distinct CDR3 sequences, roughly 31% seen once. What was sequenced was PBMCs. The receptor set was obtained from a woman aged 18 to 50 in good health. Both conserved end residues are part of each CDR3. The D gene is left open where the match is weak. Some rows mark clone size as missing; the rest say once, few, many or name a class of expanded clone.

>TRBD2|TRBJ2-7|TRBV6-5|-
CASSLRGGKYSYEQYF
TGTGCCAGCAGCCTCCGCGGGGGAAAATACTCCTACGAGCAGTACTTC
>-|TRBJ2-1|TRBV4-1|-
CASSQEVGRDEQFF
TGCGCCAGCAGCCAAGAGGTGGGCCGGGATGAGCAGTTCTTC
>-|TRBJ1-1|TRBV20-1|-
CSAPDPEAFF
TGCAGTGCCCCCGACCCTGAAGCTTTCTTT
>-|TRBJ2-3|TRBV4-3|-
CASSPSGRSSTDTQYF
TGCGCCAGCAGCCCTTCCGGACGTTCTAGCACAGATACGCAGTATTTT
>-|TRBJ1-1|TRBV29-1|-
CSVDTWGNTEAFF
TGCAGCGTTGACACATGGGGGAACACTGAAGCTTTCTTT
>TRBD1|TRBJ1-5|TRBV5-1|few
CASRLTGDSNQPQHF
TGCGCCAGCAGACTGACAGGGGATAGCAATCAGCCCCAGCATTTT
>TRBD1|TRBJ2-2|TRBV29-1|few
CSVGTGTGGTGELFF
TGCAGCGTTGGGACCGGGACAGGGGGTACCGGGGAGCTGTTTTTT
>-|TRBJ1-1|TRBV20-1|-
CSASIEAFF
TGCAGTGCTAGCATTGAAGCTTTCTTT
>TRBD2|TRBJ2-1|TRBV6-1|many
CASSEGLAGQTFYNEQFF
TGTGCCAGCAGTGAAGGCCTAGCGGGGCAGACGTTTTACAATGAGCAGTTCTTC
>-|TRBJ2-7|TRBV5-5|-
CASSGGGLVTYEQYF
TGTGCCAGCAGCGGCGGCGGGCTAGTTACCTACGAGCAGTACTTC
>-|TRBJ1-2|TRBV29-1|-
CSVGEGVVYGYTF
TGCAGCGTTGGGGAGGGGGTAGTCTATGGCTACACCTTC
>TRBD2|TRBJ2-5|TRBV5-6|-
CASSLNPASGYQETKYF
TGTGCCAGCAGCTTAAATCCGGCTAGCGGGTACCAAGAGACCAAGTACTTC
>-|TRBJ2-2|TRBV9|-
CASSAANTGELFF
TGTGCCAGCAGCGCCGCGAACACCGGGGAGCTGTTTTTT
>-|TRBJ2-2|TRBV11-2|-
CASRSLRTNTGELFF
TGTGCCAGCAGGTCACTACGAACGAACACCGGGGAGCTGTTTTTT
>-|TRBJ1-5|TRBV7-8|many
CASSLLVGRSNQPQHF
TGTGCCAGCAGCCTACTGGTGGGACGCTCCAATCAGCCCCAGCATTTT
>TRBD1|TRBJ1-1|TRBV5-1|once
CAGSFATGDTEAFF
TGCGCCGGCAGCTTTGCGACAGGGGACACTGAAGCTTTCTTT
>-|TRBJ2-5|TRBV2|-
CASSGGDGGETQYF
TGTGCCAGCAGTGGCGGGGACGGGGGAGAGACCCAGTACTTC
>-|TRBJ2-3|TRBV29-1|few
CSVPGHGDTQYF
TGCAGCGTCCCAGGACACGGAGATACGCAGTATTTT
>-|TRBJ2-7|TRBV4-3|few
CASSQDHTGRERIYEQYF
TGCGCCAGCAGCCAAGATCATACGGGTCGGGAGAGGATATACGAGCAGTACTTC
>-|TRBJ2-7|TRBV11-3|many
CASSDSPGSYEQYF
TGTGCCAGCAGCGACAGTCCCGGGAGCTACGAGCAGTACTTC
>-|TRBJ1-1|TRBV7-2|many
CASSRPNTEAFF
TGTGCCAGCAGCCGCCCGAACACTGAAGCTTTCTTT
>-|TRBJ2-2|TRBV6-5|-
CASSSTRRTGELFF
TGTGCCAGCAGTTCCACTCGGCGCACCGGGGAGCTGTTTTTT
>-|TRBJ1-5|TRBV27|few
CASSWTGYQPQHF
TGTGCCAGCAGTTGGACGGGGTATCAGCCCCAGCATTTT
>-|TRBJ2-5|TRBV7-9|few
CASSWTTKETQYF
TGTGCCAGCAGTTGGACAACTAAAGAGACCCAGTACTTC
>-|TRBJ1-5|TRBV19|few
CASTRGYGNQPQHF
TGTGCCAGTACTCGGGGGTATGGCAATCAGCCCCAGCATTTT
>-|TRBJ1-1|TRBV5-1|many
CASSWDDGFTEAFF
TGCGCCAGCAGCTGGGACGACGGGTTCACTGAAGCTTTCTTT
>-|TRBJ1-1|TRBV29-1|-
CSGTGMNTEAFF
TGCAGCGGGACGGGCATGAACACTGAAGCTTTCTTT
>-|TRBJ1-2|TRBV3-1|few
CASSLSAFYGYTF
TGTGCCAGCAGCCTATCAGCGTTCTATGGCTACACCTTC
>-|TRBJ2-7|TRBV5-1|few
CASKTDTTTDEQYF
TGCGCCAGTAAAACGGACACTACAACCGACGAGCAGTACTTC
>-|TRBJ1-4|TRBV15|-
CATSKTMGNEKLFF
TGTGCCACCAGCAAAACAATGGGGAATGAAAAACTGTTTTTT
>-|TRBJ2-2|TRBV18|-
CASSPSRQYTGELFF
TGTGCCAGCTCACCCTCCCGACAGTACACCGGGGAGCTGTTTTTT